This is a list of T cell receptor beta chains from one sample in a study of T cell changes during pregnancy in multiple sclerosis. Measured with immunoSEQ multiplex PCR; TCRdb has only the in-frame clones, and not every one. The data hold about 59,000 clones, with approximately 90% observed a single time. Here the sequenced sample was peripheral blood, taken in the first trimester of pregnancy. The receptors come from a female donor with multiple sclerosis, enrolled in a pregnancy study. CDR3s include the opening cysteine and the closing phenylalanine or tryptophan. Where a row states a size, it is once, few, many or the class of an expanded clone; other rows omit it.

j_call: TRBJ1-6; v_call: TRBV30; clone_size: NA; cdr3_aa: CASPLSGTGTNSPLHF
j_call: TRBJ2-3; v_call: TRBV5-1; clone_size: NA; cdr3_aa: CASSAGLADTDTQYF
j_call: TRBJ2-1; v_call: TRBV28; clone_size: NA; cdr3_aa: CASSSRGWRYNEQFF
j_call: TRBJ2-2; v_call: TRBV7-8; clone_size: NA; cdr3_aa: CASSDRDRGGTGELFF
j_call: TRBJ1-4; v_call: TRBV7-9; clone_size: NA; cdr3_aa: CASSLTPGTGEEKLFF
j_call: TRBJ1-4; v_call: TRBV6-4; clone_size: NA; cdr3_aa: CASSEGTGNKLFF
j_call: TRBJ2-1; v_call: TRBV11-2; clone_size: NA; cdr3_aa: CASSLVAGDNYNEQFF
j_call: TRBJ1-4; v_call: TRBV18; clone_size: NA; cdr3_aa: CASSQGANEKLFF
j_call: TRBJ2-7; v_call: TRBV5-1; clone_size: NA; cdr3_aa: CASSLEQDYEQYF
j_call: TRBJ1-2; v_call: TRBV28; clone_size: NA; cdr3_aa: CASSLLFGTQNYGYTF
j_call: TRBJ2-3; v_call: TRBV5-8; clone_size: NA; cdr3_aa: CASTGGRGGRNTDTQYF
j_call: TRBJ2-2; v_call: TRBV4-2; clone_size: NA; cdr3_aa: CASSPRLAGNTGELFF
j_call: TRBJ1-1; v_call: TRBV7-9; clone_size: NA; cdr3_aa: CASRPGTGMITEAFF
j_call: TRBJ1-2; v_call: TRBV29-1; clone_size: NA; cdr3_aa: CSVADSLYGYTF
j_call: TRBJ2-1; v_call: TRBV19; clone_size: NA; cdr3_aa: CASSTAGTNNEQFF
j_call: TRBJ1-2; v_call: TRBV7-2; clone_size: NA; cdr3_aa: CASSLVRGRGRNYGYTF
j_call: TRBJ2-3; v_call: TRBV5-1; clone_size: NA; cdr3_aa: CASSLGPTAGGSTDTQYF
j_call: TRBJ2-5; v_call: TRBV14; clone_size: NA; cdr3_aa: CASSHRTGFDAQETQYF
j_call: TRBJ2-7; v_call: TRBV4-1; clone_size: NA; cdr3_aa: CASSQEQGIAYEQYF
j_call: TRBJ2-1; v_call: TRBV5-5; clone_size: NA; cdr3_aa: CASSSPWQNNEQFF
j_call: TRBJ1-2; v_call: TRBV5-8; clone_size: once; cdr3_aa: CASSSPGQLNYGYTF
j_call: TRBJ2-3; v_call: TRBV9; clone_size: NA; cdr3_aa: CASSVGSGPTDTQYF
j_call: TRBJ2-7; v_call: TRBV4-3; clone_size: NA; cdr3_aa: CASSQDRAGEQYF
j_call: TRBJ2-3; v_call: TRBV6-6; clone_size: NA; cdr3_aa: CASRRSGRVDTQYF
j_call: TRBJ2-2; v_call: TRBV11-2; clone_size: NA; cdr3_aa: CASSSSRRVRGNTGELFF
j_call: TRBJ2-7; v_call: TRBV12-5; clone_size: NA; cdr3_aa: CASGGGGGRLMGSEQYF
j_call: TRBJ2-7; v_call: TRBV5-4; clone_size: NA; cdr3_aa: CASSAGLAGGREQYF
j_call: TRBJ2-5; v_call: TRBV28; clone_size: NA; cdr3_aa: CASSRGGGETQYF
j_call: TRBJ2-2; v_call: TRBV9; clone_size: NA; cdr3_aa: CASSAILAGDTGELFF
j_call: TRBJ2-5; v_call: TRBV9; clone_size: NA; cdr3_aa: CASSGGRDYNQETQYF
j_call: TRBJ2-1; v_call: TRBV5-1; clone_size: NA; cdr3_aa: CASMLGVRGDNEQFF
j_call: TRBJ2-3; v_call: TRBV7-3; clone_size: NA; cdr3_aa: CASSYRVGSTDTQYF
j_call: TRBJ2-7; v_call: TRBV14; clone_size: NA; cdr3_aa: CASSLPALEQYF
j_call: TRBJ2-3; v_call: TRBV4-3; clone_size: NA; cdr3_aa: CASSQLAGSPQYF
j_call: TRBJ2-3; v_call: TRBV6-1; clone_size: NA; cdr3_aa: CASSEAGLAGITDTQYF
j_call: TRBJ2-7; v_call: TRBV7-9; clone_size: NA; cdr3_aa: CASSLALGGAGEQYF
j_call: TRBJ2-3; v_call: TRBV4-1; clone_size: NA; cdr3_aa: CASSQGAGGSTDTQYF
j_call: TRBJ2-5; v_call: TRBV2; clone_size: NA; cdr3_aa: CASSEGTGMRRETQYF
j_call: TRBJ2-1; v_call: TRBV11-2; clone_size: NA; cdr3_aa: CASSHDVGVAGGNYNEQFF
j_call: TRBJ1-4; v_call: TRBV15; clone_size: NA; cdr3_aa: CATSRTGTANEKLFF
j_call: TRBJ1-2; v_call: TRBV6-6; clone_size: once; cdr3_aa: CASSLTENYGYTF
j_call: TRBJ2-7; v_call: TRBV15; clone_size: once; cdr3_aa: CATSSALAHEQYF
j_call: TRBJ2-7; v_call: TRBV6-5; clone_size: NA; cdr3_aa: CASSLPFGEQYF
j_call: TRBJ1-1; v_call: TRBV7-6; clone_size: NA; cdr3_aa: CASSPGGTILALNTEAFF
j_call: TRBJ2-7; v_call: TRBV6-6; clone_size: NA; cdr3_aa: CASSSLFNEQYF
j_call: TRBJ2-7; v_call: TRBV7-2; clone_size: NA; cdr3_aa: CASSPGSGRPPYEQYF
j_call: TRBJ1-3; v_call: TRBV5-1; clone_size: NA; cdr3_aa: CASSLDRPIHSGNTIYF
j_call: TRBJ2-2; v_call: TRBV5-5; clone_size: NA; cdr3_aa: CASSLDLGTPNTGELFF
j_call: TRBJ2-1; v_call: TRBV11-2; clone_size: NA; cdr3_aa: CASSLLGREQFF
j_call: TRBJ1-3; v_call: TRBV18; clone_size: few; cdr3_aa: CAAGKGNTIYF
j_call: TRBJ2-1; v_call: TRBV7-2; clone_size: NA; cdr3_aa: CASRGRGYNEQFF
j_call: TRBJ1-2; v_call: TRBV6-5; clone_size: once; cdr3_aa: CASRPYAGNYGYTF
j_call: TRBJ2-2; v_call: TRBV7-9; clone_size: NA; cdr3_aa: CASSPGITGELFF
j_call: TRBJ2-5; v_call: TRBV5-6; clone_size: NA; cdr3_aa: CASSLYLAGAQETQYF
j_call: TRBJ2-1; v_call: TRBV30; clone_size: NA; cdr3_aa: CAWEPGTGYYNEQFF
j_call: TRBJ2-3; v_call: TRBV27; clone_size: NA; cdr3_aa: CASSLSVGSGTDTQYF
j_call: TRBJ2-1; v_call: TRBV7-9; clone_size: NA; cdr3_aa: CASSLGLTGSSYNEQFF
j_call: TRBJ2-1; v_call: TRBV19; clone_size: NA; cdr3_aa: CASSIGLAQVDEQFF